The 25 T cell receptor beta chains below come from one sample, sequenced in a study of identical twins. TCRdb reprocessed the 5' RACE reads with MiXCR, giving one entry per CDR3 protein. The data show under 300,000 distinct CDR3 sequences, 6.5% to 8% seen once. These records were also assigned to another study, of T cells expressing NK-cell markers.

Sequenced sample: CD8+ T cells sorted from blood. The receptors here all came from a woman aged 18-29 years in good health.

This clonotype was counted a few times. CDR3 sequence (DNA): TGCAGCGTTGAAGAAACCGCCAGGGCCAACAATGAGCAGTTCTTC. Protein sequence: CSVEETARANNEQFF. V gene TRBV29-1 combines with J gene TRBJ2-1; tentatively, D is TRBD1 (5 bases). The ends were cut back, 0 bases at V and 5 bases at J, with 14 bases in the middle. This CDR3 spans 15 amino acids. In germline, CDR1 is SQVTM, CDR2 ANQGSEA.

This clonotype was seen more than once but under ten times. V gene TRBV27 combines with J gene TRBJ2-7, with D possibly TRBD2 on 6 matching bases. The CDR3 contains 15 residues. Germline CDR1 reads MNHEY; CDR2 reads SMNVEV (reference sequence). V lost 6 bases and J 4 bases, leaving 19 bases between the germline ends. The CDR3 DNA sequence: TGTGCCAGCAGCCTGAGGGGAGCCCGGGGGTACGAGCAGTACTTC. Translation gives CASSLRGARGYEQYF.

V usage is TRBV11-2 and J usage is TRBJ2-1; weak D call: TRBD2 (6 bases). Germline CDR1 is SGHAT and CDR2 is FQNNGV. The CDR3 consists of 16 residues. Trimming removed 3 bases from V and 5 bases from J, with 17 bases in between. The CDR3 loop reads CASSFFPGTLNNEQFF. In DNA, the CDR3 is TGTGCCAGCAGCTTCTTCCCCGGGACTCTCAACAATGAGCAGTTCTTC. The whole variable domain, filled in from reference TRBV11-2 and TRBJ2-1, reads EAGVAQSPRYKIIEKRQSVAFWCNPISGHATLYWYQQILGQGPKLLIQFQNNGVVDDSQLPKDRFSAERLKGVDSTLKIQPAKLEDSAVYLCASSFFPGTLNNEQFFGPGTRLTVL.

CDR3 DNA sequence: TGTGCCAGCAGCCCCCGGACAGGGCCCTACGAGCAGTACTTC. It is translated as CASSPRTGPYEQYF. The rearrangement uses TRBV9 and TRBJ2-7, with TRBD1 matching over 8 bases. The germline V gene has CDR1 SGDLS and CDR2 YYNGEE. Trimming removed 4 bases from V and 2 bases from J; junction bases left unmatched: 5. The CDR3 spans 14 residues.

Many counts were recorded for this clonotype. Written as DNA, the CDR3 is TGTGCCAGCAGTGGAAGCACAGATACGCAGTATTTT. Amino acid sequence: CASSGSTDTQYF. V and J are TRBV25-1 and TRBJ2-3; D remains ambiguous. The V and J ends lost 4 bases and 0 bases respectively, with 2 bases between them. The V gene's germline CDR1 is MGHDK and CDR2 SYGVNS. The CDR3 runs to 12 residues.

V and J are TRBV12-3 or TRBV12-4 and TRBJ2-1, with 10 bases lining up with TRBD2. The CDR3 consists of 17 residues. The J segment lost 5 bases and the V segment lost 0 bases, leaving 7 bases of the junction unmatched. CDR3 protein: CASSLAIRTSGNNEQFF. Written as DNA, the CDR3 is TGTGCCAGCAGTTTAGCGATAAGGACTAGCGGAAACAATGAGCAGTTCTTC.

CDR3 in amino acids: CASSYPTSGPSTDTQYF. DNA of the CDR3: TGTGCCAGCAGTTACCCGACTAGCGGGCCTAGCACAGATACGCAGTATTTT. This chain uses TRBV6-2 or TRBV6-3 with TRBJ2-3, with 10 bases identical to TRBD2. Germline V gene data show CDR1 as MNHEY and CDR2 as SVGEGT. Germline trimming cut 2 bases from V and 0 bases from J; bases unmatched to any gene: 5. This CDR3 region has 17 residues.

This clonotype occurred many times. The genes are TRBV9 and TRBJ2-2, with 9 nucleotides matching TRBD2. CDR3 length: 20 residues. J gave up 0 bases and V 1 base, and 13 bases lay outside the gene matches. Germline V gives CDR1 SGDLS, CDR2 YYNGEE. CDR3 loop: CASSVRFSGGEFANTGELFF. The CDR3 DNA reads as TGTGCCAGCAGCGTAAGGTTTAGCGGGGGCGAATTCGCGAACACCGGGGAGCTGTTTTTT.

This clonotype was picked up a small number of times. Mismatch with germline at one junction end may stem from a read error. V and J are TRBV7-9 and TRBJ1-2; D is possibly TRBD1 (6 bases). The length of the CDR3 is 15 residues. Germline lookup yields CDR1 SEHNR and CDR2 FQNEAQ (reference sequence). The CDR3 here is CASSPPDSRRHGYTF. CDR3 sequence (DNA): TGTGCCAGCAGCCCCCCGGACAGTCGACGGCATGGATACACCTTC.

This clonotype was observed a handful of times. The chain is built from TRBV5-1 and TRBJ2-3; 14 nucleotides match TRBD2. This CDR3 has 19 residues. With 3 bases clipped from V and 0 bases from J, the junction kept 9 bases outside the gene matches. CDR1 and CDR2 (germline): SGHRS, YFSETQ. The CDR3 spells CASSWATSGGDPSTDTQYF. In nucleotides, the CDR3 is TGCGCCAGCAGCTGGGCGACTAGCGGGGGGGATCCTAGCACAGATACGCAGTATTTT. Full variable domain (rest looked up from reference TRBV5-1 and TRBJ2-3): KAGVTQTPRYLIKTRGQQVTLSCSPISGHRSVSWYQQTPGQGLQFLFEYFSETQRNKGNFPGRFSGRQFSNSRSEMNVSTLELGDSALYLCASSWATSGGDPSTDTQYFGPGTRLTVL.

The chain couples TRBV15 to TRBJ2-2; D is undetermined. CDR1 is LNHNV and CDR2 is YYDKDF in the germline V gene (reference sequence). Trimming shortened V by 4 bases and J by 4 bases, and 4 bases separated the two germline ends. There are 12 residues in the CDR3. CDR3 DNA: TGTGCCACCAGCACCTCCACCGGGGAGCTGTTTTTT. Translated, it gives CATSTSTGELFF.

This clonotype was found a few times. This rearrangement joins TRBV12-3 or TRBV12-4 to TRBJ2-3, with D possibly matching TRBD2 (6 bases). There are 14 residues in the CDR3. The germline V and J ends were trimmed by 3 bases and 2 bases, with 9 bases remaining between them. The CDR3 DNA follows: TGTGCCAGCAGTTTTGCGGGACCCACAGATACGCAGTATTTT. This sequence encodes CASSFAGPTDTQYF.

This clonotype was seen at least ten times. The CDR3 DNA follows: TGCAGTGCTAGAAACCGGGACAGGGGCTACGAGCAGTACTTC. Translating it yields CSARNRDRGYEQYF. The chain combines TRBV20-1 with TRBJ2-7; 10 nucleotides line up with TRBD1. Per germline, CDR1 DFQATT and CDR2 SNEGSKA (reference sequence). This CDR3 spans 14 amino acids. Trimming at V came to 2 bases and at J to 3 bases, leaving 4 bases not matched to a gene.

The chain uses TRBV20-1 and TRBJ1-4; 7 bases are shared with TRBD1. Germline V gene sequence: CDR1 DFQATT, CDR2 SNEGSKA (reference sequence). This CDR3 has 16 amino acids. Trimming at V came to 2 bases and at J to 4 bases, leaving 10 bases not matched to a gene. CDR3 amino acids: CSARFVGTAINEKLFF. The CDR3 region has the DNA TGCAGTGCTAGATTTGTGGGGACAGCGATTAATGAAAAACTGTTTTTT.

This clonotype was detected only a few times. The chain recombines TRBV11-2 with TRBJ2-1, with D possibly being TRBD2 (5 bases). The CDR3 contains 16 residues. Between the trimmed V and J ends, which lost 1 base and 6 bases, there was a span of 16 bases. Germline V gene sequence: CDR1 SGHAT, CDR2 FQNNGV. The CDR3 DNA follows: TGTGCCAGCAGCTTAGGTGCAGAGGGCCGATTCAATGAGCAGTTCTTC. Amino acid sequence: CASSLGAEGRFNEQFF.

This clonotype was detected once. The J gene is TRBJ1-5, the V gene TRBV25-1; D unresolved. Germline loops: CDR1 MGHDK, CDR2 SYGVNS. Deletions cut 1 base from V and 2 bases from J, with 9 bases between. The CDR3 has 15 amino acids. CDR3 loop: CASSEFGGGNQPQHF. As DNA, the CDR3 is TGTGCCAGCAGTGAATTCGGAGGCGGCAATCAGCCCCAGCATTTT. The variable domain in full, with the rest retrieved from reference TRBV25-1 and TRBJ1-5, is EADIYQTPRYLVIGTGKKITLECSQTMGHDKMYWYQQDPGMELHLIHYSYGVNSTEKGDLSSESTVSRIRTEHFPLTLESARPSHTSQYLCASSEFGGGNQPQHFGDGTRLSIL.

Ten or more counts support this clonotype. V and J are TRBV12-3 or TRBV12-4 and TRBJ2-5, with D hard to call. CDR3 length equals 15 residues. V lost 3 bases and J lost 4, with 15 bases in between. The CDR3 DNA sequence: TGTGCCAGCAGTTTTGTTGTATCGGTATTAGAGACCCAGTACTTC. This translates into CASSFVVSVLETQYF.

This clonotype has a handful of counts. The chain has TRBV7-8 and TRBJ2-7, with TRBD1 matching 9 bases. The CDR3 consists of 16 residues. Trimming at V came to 3 bases and at J to 5 bases, leaving 11 bases not matched to a gene. Germline CDR1 SGHVS, CDR2 FQNEAQ. The CDR3 sequence: CASSFGTGGGPDEQYF. For the CDR3, the DNA is TGTGCCAGCAGCTTTGGAACAGGGGGCGGGCCCGACGAGCAGTACTTC.

The gene calls are TRBV10-3 and TRBJ2-2; D is possibly TRBD2 (6 bases). Per the germline V gene, CDR1 is ENHRY and CDR2 is SYGVKD. Trimming stripped 8 bases from V and 6 bases from J, with 16 bases between. The CDR3 spans 14 residues. The CDR3 is CAIAPSEGPGELFF. The CDR3 nucleotides read TGTGCCATCGCCCCTTCGGAGGGCCCCGGGGAGCTGTTTTTT.

This chain links TRBV9 with TRBJ2-7; possibly TRBD1 for D (5 bases). The germline CDR1 and CDR2 sequences are SGDLS and YYNGEE. Between the trimmed V and J ends, which lost 7 bases and 2 bases, there was a span of 13 bases. CDR3 length equals 13 residues. CDR3 loop: CASGDSRAYEQYF. DNA of the CDR3: TGTGCCAGCGGTGACAGTAGAGCCTACGAGCAGTACTTC. The full variable domain, in which reference TRBV9 and TRBJ2-7 provide the parts outside the CDR3, is DSGVTQTPKHLITATGQRVTLRCSPRSGDLSVYWYQQSLDQGLQFLIQYYNGEERAKGNILERFSAQQFPDLHSELNLSSLELGDSALYFCASGDSRAYEQYFGPGTRLTVT.

This clonotype was seen at least ten times. The chain combines TRBV9 with TRBJ2-5; no firm D call. In germline, CDR1 is SGDLS, CDR2 YYNGEE. The CDR3 sequence is 15 residues long. V lost 0 bases and J lost 5, with 14 bases in between. Here the CDR3 DNA reads TGTGCCAGCAGCGTAGCCTACGGAGAGGTTGAGACCCAGTACTTC. Amino acids: CASSVAYGEVETQYF.

This clonotype was seen many times. V usage is TRBV4-3 and J usage is TRBJ2-2; D is ambiguous. Trimming removed 1 base from V and 3 bases from J, with 12 bases in between. The V gene's germline CDR1 is LGHNA and CDR2 YSLEER. The CDR3 consists of 16 residues. As DNA, the CDR3 is TGCGCCAGCAGCCAAGCGTGGAGCAGCTACACCGGGGAGCTGTTTTTT. This sequence encodes CASSQAWSSYTGELFF.

This clonotype has ten or more counts. The CDR3 loop reads CAISETNEVTSGVNEQFF. The CDR3 DNA reads as TGTGCCATCAGTGAGACCAATGAGGTGACTAGCGGGGTCAATGAGCAGTTCTTC. The J gene is TRBJ2-1, the V gene TRBV10-3; 11 nucleotides line up with TRBD2. The V and J ends lost 2 bases and 6 bases, in that order; junction bases with no gene match: 12. The CDR3 totals 18 residues. CDR1 and CDR2 (germline): ENHRY, SYGVKD.

This clonotype has only a few counts. The rearrangement joins TRBV20-1 to TRBJ2-7; 9 positions match TRBD1. V was pared by 1 base and J by 5 bases, with 6 bases of the junction left unmatched. This CDR3 spans 14 amino acids. The germline V gene has CDR1 DFQATT and CDR2 SNEGSKA (reference sequence). CDR3 in amino acids: CSARGQGEVNEQYF. CDR3 nucleotide sequence: TGCAGTGCTAGAGGACAGGGGGAGGTCAACGAGCAGTACTTC.

The V call is TRBV7-6, the J call TRBJ2-3; 7 bases fit TRBD2. Trimming took 8 bases from V and 4 from J; bases not matched to a gene: 9. Germline V lookup: CDR1 SGHVS, CDR2 FNYEAQ. The CDR3 is 14 amino acids. The CDR3 region is CASSPTGGADTQYF. The CDR3 DNA reads as TGTGCCAGCTCCCCCACGGGAGGAGCAGATACGCAGTATTTT.